Below are 28 T cell receptor beta chains sequenced from a single sample in a study of blood T cell repertoires in COVID-19 (TCRdb year 2020). The library was obtained by the immunoSEQ multiplex PCR assay. TCRdb stores this immuneACCESS table with in-frame sequences only. Part of the clones is absent; in the studies checked, under half of the shortfall reflects unresolved V genes, and no reason is known for the rest. Counted in this sample were around 330,000 clones; around 85% of them appeared once. The leading ten clones occupy 1.5% to 2% of the sample. The sequenced sample was PBMCs or T cells enriched from blood (not recorded which). These receptors originate from a woman aged 25 to 39 who had been exposed to COVID-19.

The rearrangement uses TRBV11-3 and TRBJ1-5; 10 bases are shared with TRBD1. V lost 5 bases, J lost 3 bases, and 7 bases stayed unmatched. Germline assignment: CDR1 SGHNT and CDR2 YENEEA. The CDR3 is 16 residues long. In DNA, the CDR3 is TGTGCCAGCAGCCCGAAGGGACAGGGGCCCAATCAGCCCCAGCATTTT. As protein: CASSPKGQGPNQPQHF.

This clone appeared once. The gene calls are TRBV4-3 and TRBJ1-4; 9 bases agree with TRBD1. Germline lookup yields CDR1 LGHNA and CDR2 YSLEER. CDR3 length equals 14 residues. The V and J ends lost 4 bases and 8 bases, in that order; junction bases with no gene match: 5. CDR3 bases: TGCGCCAGCAGCCTTGGGACAGGGAAGGAAAAACTGTTTTTT. Protein product: CASSLGTGKEKLFF.

V and J are TRBV7-2 and TRBJ1-2; 7 bases match TRBD1. This CDR3 has 15 amino acids. CDR1 and CDR2 from the germline V gene are SGHTA and FQGNSA. V dropped 5 bases and J dropped 4; count of bases not matched to a gene: 10. The CDR3 nucleotides read TGTGCCAGCAGCCAGATTTACGGGACAGTCTATGGCTACACCTTC. Protein product: CASSQIYGTVYGYTF. The whole variable domain, filled in from reference TRBV7-2 and TRBJ1-2, reads GAGVSQSPSNKVTEKGKDVELRCDPISGHTALYWYRQSLGQGLEFLIYFQGNSAPDKSGLPSDRFSAERTGGSVSTLTIQRTQQEDSAVYLCASSQIYGTVYGYTFGSGTRLTVV.

The V and J genes are TRBV5-6 and TRBJ1-1, with 10 positions matching TRBD1. The CDR3 runs to 17 residues. The V gene's germline CDR1 is SGHDT and CDR2 YYEEEE. V was clipped by 3 bases and J by 1 base; unmatched bases: 9. In nucleotides, the CDR3 is TGTGCCAGCAGCTCCGGACAGGGGGTCATGAGGAACACTGAAGCTTTCTTT. This codes for CASSSGQGVMRNTEAFF.

V is TRBV5-1 and J is TRBJ2-3; D is perhaps TRBD2 (5 bases). V was clipped by 0 bases and J by 2 bases, with 7 bases between them. Germline CDR1 SGHRS, CDR2 YFSETQ. CDR3 length: 14 amino acids. The CDR3 sequence is CASSLEAATDTQYF. CDR3 DNA: TGCGCCAGCAGCTTGGAAGCGGCCACAGATACGCAGTATTTT.

The chain links TRBV6-5 to TRBJ2-1; 10 bases are a match to TRBD2. Germline V CDR1 and CDR2: MNHEY, SVGAGI. The CDR3 has 14 residues. Trimming removed 7 bases from V and 4 bases from J; junction bases left unmatched: 4. In nucleotides, the CDR3 is TGTGCCAGCACAGGGACTAGCGTATACAATGAGCAGTTCTTC. This encodes CASTGTSVYNEQFF.

V gene TRBV7-2 combines with J gene TRBJ1-6; tentative D call: TRBD1 (5 bases). The CDR3 has 18 residues. With 3 bases removed from V and 0 bases from J, the gap between germline ends came to 15 bases. Per germline, CDR1 SGHTA and CDR2 FQGNSA. The CDR3 is CASSLVGAVSSYNSPLHF. The CDR3 region has the DNA TGTGCCAGCAGCTTGGTAGGGGCAGTGAGCTCCTATAATTCACCCCTCCACTTT.

The chain employs TRBV9 and TRBJ1-3; D gene uncertain. The CDR3 covers 18 residues. The V end was cut by 0 bases, the J end by 2 bases, with 18 bases between. Germline loops: CDR1 SGDLS, CDR2 YYNGEE. The CDR3 DNA reads TGTGCCAGCAGCGTAGGGTTGGTGGAGGGAACTGCTGGAAACACCATATATTTT. This encodes CASSVGLVEGTAGNTIYF.

This chain connects TRBV3-1 (or the pseudogene TRBV3-2) to TRBJ2-5; 12 bases map to TRBD2. The V gene end was trimmed by 1 base and the J gene end by 2 bases; junction bases not matched to a gene: 5. Looked up from germline, CDR1 is LGHDT and CDR2 is YNNKEL (reference sequence). CDR3 size: 17 residues. The CDR3 DNA follows: TGTGCCAGCAGCCAAGGAGGTACTAGCGGGGGGCAAGAGACCCAGTACTTC. Translating gives CASSQGGTSGGQETQYF.

The chain carries TRBV28 and TRBJ2-5; TRBD2 matches 12 bases. The CDR3 is made up of 16 amino acids. Trimming at V came to 5 bases and at J to 7 bases, leaving 11 bases not matched to a gene. CDR1 and CDR2 from the germline V gene are MDHEN and SYDVKM. CDR3 nucleotides: TGTGCCAGCAGTGGGCGGGCAACTAGCGGGGGGTTGACCCAGTACTTC. Its translation is CASSGRATSGGLTQYF.

This chain connects TRBV4-1 to TRBJ2-7; TRBD1 aligns across 8 bases. This CDR3 comprises 16 residues. V gave up 5 bases and J gave up 0 bases; unmatched junction bases: 9. The germline CDR1 and CDR2 sequences are MGHRA and YSYEKL. CDR3 protein: CASSLSATGVSYEQYF. The DNA of the CDR3 is TGCGCCAGCAGCTTATCAGCGACAGGGGTCTCCTACGAGCAGTACTTC.

The count of this clone is one. V usage is TRBV19 and J usage is TRBJ2-1; TRBD1 matches at 7 bases. The CDR3 has 19 residues. V trimming: 2 bases; J trimming: 0 bases; junction bases outside the gene matches: 13. Germline-derived CDR1 and CDR2 are LNHDA and SQIVND (reference sequence). The DNA for the CDR3 is TGTGCCAGTAGTATAAAAGACGCCCGGGCAGGGGGCTCCTACAATGAGCAGTTCTTC. Translated: CASSIKDARAGGSYNEQFF.

V gene TRBV4-1 combines with J gene TRBJ1-6; D perhaps matches TRBD1 (5 bases). The CDR3 consists of 14 residues. Trimming cost V 5 bases and J 10 bases, with 15 bases left between them. Germline V gene sequence: CDR1 MGHRA, CDR2 YSYEKL. Here the CDR3 reads CASSGAGGESPLHF. The CDR3 DNA sequence: TGCGCCAGCAGCGGCGCCGGGGGTGAGTCACCCCTCCACTTT.

Worth noting for this clone: A single base separates this from a much larger clone, so it may be a read error. The chain carries TRBV6-5 and TRBJ2-7, with 10 bases that match TRBD1. CDR3 size: 14 residues. The trim removed 5 bases at V and 2 bases at J, leaving 3 bases unmatched. From germline, CDR1 is MNHEY and CDR2 SVGAGI. CDR3 nucleotide sequence: TGTGCCAGCAGTCCGGACAGGGGGGCCTACGAGCAGTACTTC. Translated, it gives CASSPDRGAYEQYF.

In this sample, this clone turned up once. The J gene is TRBJ2-7, the V gene TRBV2; D is possibly TRBD2 (5 bases). The CDR3 loop spans 17 amino acids. The germline gives CDR1 SNHLY, CDR2 FYNNEI. The ends were cut back, 3 bases at V and 1 base at J, with 19 bases in the middle. CDR3 in amino acids: CASSDLHLSGISYEQYF. The CDR3 DNA is TGTGCCAGCAGTGACTTACACTTGAGCGGAATTTCCTACGAGCAGTACTTC.

The chain uses TRBV19 and TRBJ1-1, with D possibly TRBD1 on 6 matching bases. Looked up from germline, CDR1 is LNHDA and CDR2 is SQIVND (reference sequence). CDR3 length equals 18 residues. V was shortened by 6 bases and J by 0 bases, with 23 bases between the two germline ends. The CDR3 nucleotides are TGTGCCAGTAGCCTACTTGGGGGAAGGGGGGGATTGAACACTGAAGCTTTCTTT. As protein: CASSLLGGRGGLNTEAFF.

This chain uses TRBV28 with TRBJ2-5; D is unresolved. Germline CDR1 and CDR2: MDHEN and SYDVKM. The V end lost 2 bases, the J end lost 7 bases, and 8 bases lay between the germline ends. The CDR3 is made up of 12 amino acids. CDR3 bases: TGTGCCAGCAGTTTAGTGACGGGGACCCAGTACTTC. Protein product: CASSLVTGTQYF. Full variable domain (outside the CDR3, taken from reference TRBV28 and TRBJ2-5): DVKVTQSSRYLVKRTGEKVFLECVQDMDHENMFWYRQDPGLGLRLIYFSYDVKMKEKGDIPEGYSVSREKKERFSLILESASTNQTSMYLCASSLVTGTQYFGPGTRLLVL.

This clone was found once. A read error may produce the germline difference seen at one junction end. The chain is built from TRBV5-1 and TRBJ1-1; 9 bases map to TRBD1. CDR3 length: 17 amino acids. CDR1 is SGHRS and CDR2 is YFSETQ in the germline V gene. Here the CDR3 reads CASSFFSDRGLKTEAFF. CDR3 sequence (DNA): TGCGCCAGCAGCTTCTTCTCGGACAGGGGCTTGAAAACTGAAGCTTTCTTT.

V and J are TRBV13 and TRBJ1-2; D gene unclear. V lost 0 bases and J 3 bases, leaving 8 bases between the germline ends. Germline V gene sequence: CDR1 PRHDT, CDR2 FYEKMQ (reference sequence). The length of the CDR3 is 14 residues. CDR3 DNA sequence: TGTGCCAGCAGCTTAGGGTCAGTTCACTATGGCTACACCTTC. Its protein is CASSLGSVHYGYTF.

The chain combines TRBV29-1 with TRBJ1-3; D gene uncertain. Trimming shortened V by 4 bases and J by 0 bases, and 7 bases separated the two germline ends. This CDR3 has 13 residues. Germline V gene lookup returns CDR1 SQVTM and CDR2 ANQGSEA. CDR3 DNA sequence: TGCAGCGTTGCAACAAACTCTGGAAACACCATATATTTT. This codes for CSVATNSGNTIYF.

The genes are TRBV6-1 and TRBJ2-5, with a possible D match to TRBD2 (6 bases). Per the germline V gene, CDR1 is MNHNS and CDR2 is SASEGT. The CDR3 is made up of 15 amino acids. V gave up 2 bases and J gave up 1 base, with 11 bases separating them. CDR3 nucleotide sequence: TGTGCCAGCAGTGAATTGTCTAGCGTCCAAGAGACCCAGTACTTC. It is translated as CASSELSSVQETQYF.

V and J are TRBV19 and TRBJ1-1; D perhaps matches TRBD1 (6 bases). The V gene's germline CDR1 is LNHDA and CDR2 SQIVND (reference sequence). Between the trimmed V and J ends, which lost 4 bases and 6 bases, there was a span of 12 bases. This CDR3 has 13 residues. The CDR3 DNA reads as TGTGCCAGTAGTACCCAGGGGCTAGCTGAAGCTTTCTTT. Its protein is CASSTQGLAEAFF. Full variable domain (remainder filled in from reference TRBV19 and TRBJ1-1): DGGITQSPKYLFRKEGQNVTLSCEQNLNHDAMYWYRQDPGQGLRLIYYSQIVNDFQKGDIAEGYSVSREKKESFPLTVTSAQKNPTAFYLCASSTQGLAEAFFGQGTRLTVV.

V usage is TRBV7-8 and J usage is TRBJ2-5; 14 bases match TRBD2. After removal of 2 bases from V and 4 bases from J, the junction contained 12 bases not matched to a gene. The CDR3 covers 19 residues. Germline V gene sequence: CDR1 SGHVS, CDR2 FQNEAQ. The CDR3 is CASSLRRAGLAGDGETQYF. DNA for the CDR3: TGTGCCAGCAGCTTAAGGCGGGCGGGACTAGCGGGAGATGGAGAGACCCAGTACTTC.

This chain joins TRBV10-2 and TRBJ1-4; the D is unclear. The CDR3 length is 15 residues. Looked up from germline, CDR1 is WSHSY and CDR2 is SAAADI. The V gene lost 2 bases and the J gene lost 4 bases, with 11 bases spanning the gap. DNA of the CDR3: TGCGCCAGCAGTGAGCGCCCGTCAGATAATGAAAAACTGTTTTTT. This codes for CASSERPSDNEKLFF.

The chain is built from TRBV7-3 and TRBJ2-1; 11 positions match TRBD2. Germline V lookup: CDR1 SGHTA, CDR2 FQGTGA. The CDR3 totals 16 residues. Trimming cost V 3 bases and J 1 base; bases outside gene matches: 2. Here the CDR3 reads CASSFSGRVSYNEQFF. DNA of the CDR3: TGTGCCAGCAGCTTTAGCGGGAGGGTTTCCTACAATGAGCAGTTCTTC. Full variable domain (remainder filled in from reference TRBV7-3 and TRBJ2-1): GAGVSQTPSNKVTEKGKYVELRCDPISGHTALYWYRQSLGQGPEFLIYFQGTGAADDSGLPNDRFFAVRPEGSVSTLKIQRTERGDSAVYLCASSFSGRVSYNEQFFGPGTRLTVL.

This clone was counted only a few times. The CDR3 DNA follows: TGTGCCAGCAGCTCAGCAGACAGGGGTCAGGATGGCTACACCTTC. This sequence encodes CASSSADRGQDGYTF. The chain uses TRBV7-2 and TRBJ1-2; 8 bases map to TRBD1. The germline V gene has CDR1 SGHTA and CDR2 FQGNSA. The length of the CDR3 is 15 residues. The J segment lost 6 bases and the V segment lost 4 bases, leaving 10 bases of the junction unmatched.

The genes are TRBV29-1 and TRBJ2-5, with 8 bases matching TRBD2. V shed 3 bases and J 7 bases; nucleotides not matched to a gene: 10. Per the germline V gene, CDR1 is SQVTM and CDR2 is ANQGSEA. The CDR3 length is 14 residues. CDR3 DNA sequence: TGCAGCGTTGAGTCCCCGGGGGGGCGAATGACCCAGTACTTC. Its protein is CSVESPGGRMTQYF.

CDR3 residues: CASSQRQGTPNEKLFF. Written as DNA, the CDR3 is TGTGCCAGTAGCCAACGACAGGGGACGCCTAATGAAAAACTGTTTTTT. This chain links TRBV19 with TRBJ1-4, with 8 bases lining up with TRBD1. The trim removed 6 bases at V and 3 bases at J, leaving 9 bases unmatched. This CDR3 is built from 16 residues. CDR1 LNHDA and CDR2 SQIVND come from the germline V gene (reference sequence). The full variable domain, with the rest looked up from reference TRBV19 and TRBJ1-4, is DGGITQSPKYLFRKEGQNVTLSCEQNLNHDAMYWYRQDPGQGLRLIYYSQIVNDFQKGDIAEGYSVSREKKESFPLTVTSAQKNPTAFYLCASSQRQGTPNEKLFFGSGTQLSVL.